This T cell receptor (beta chain) was profiled in a study of blood T cells in healthy people across ages. About the research overall: The capture of about one barcoded beta molecule per two T cells was achieved by template switching. Overall study findings and caveats: Naive and antigen-experienced cells were not separated, limiting conclusive comparison. Whereas aged donors had fewer naive CD4+ cells, long-lived donors had more of them and higher diversity.

It was with a sample-barcoded 5' primer and a J-beta primer mix that a second PCR of roughly 7 to 11 cycles was run. TCRdb independently ran MiXCR on the 5' RACE reads; one entry per CDR3 protein. This table has some 1.5 million distinct CDR3 sequences, about 30% appearing once. Total RNA, at least 6 micrograms per sample, came from PBMCs. This clonotype occurred many times. Its antigen remains unknown. V was shortened by 7 bases and J by 0 bases, with 9 bases between the two germline ends. The V gene's germline CDR1 is SNHLY and CDR2 FYNNEI. The CDR3 covers 13 residues. The chain combines TRBV2 with TRBJ2-5; unclear D gene. This clonotype was sampled from a woman in her 30s in good health. Sequenced: blood. The CDR3 region is CASIRSYQETQYF. As DNA, the CDR3 is TGTGCCAGCATACGATCGTACCAAGAGACCCAGTACTTC. Supplemented by reference TRBV2 and TRBJ2-5, the full variable domain reads EPEVTQTPSHQVTQMGQEVILRCVPISNHLYFYWYRQILGQKVEFLVSFYNNEISEKSEIFDDQFSVERPDGSNFTLKIRSTKLEDSAMYFCASIRSYQETQYFGPGTRLLVL.